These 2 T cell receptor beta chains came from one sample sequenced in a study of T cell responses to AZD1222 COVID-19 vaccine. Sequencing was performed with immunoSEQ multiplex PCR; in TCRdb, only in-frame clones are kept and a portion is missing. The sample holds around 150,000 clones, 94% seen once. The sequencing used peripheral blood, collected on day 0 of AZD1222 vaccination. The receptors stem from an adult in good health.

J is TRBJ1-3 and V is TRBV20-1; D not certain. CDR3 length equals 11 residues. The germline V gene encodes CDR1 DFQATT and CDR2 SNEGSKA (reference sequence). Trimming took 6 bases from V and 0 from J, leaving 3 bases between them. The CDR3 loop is CSAYSGNTIYF. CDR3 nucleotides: TGCAGTGCCTACTCTGGAAACACCATATATTTT.

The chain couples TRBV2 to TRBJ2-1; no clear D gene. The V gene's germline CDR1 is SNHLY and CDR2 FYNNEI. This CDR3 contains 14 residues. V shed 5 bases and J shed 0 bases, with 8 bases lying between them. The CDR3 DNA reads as TGTGCCAGCAGTCCCATGAGCTCCTACAATGAGCAGTTCTTC. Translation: CASSPMSSYNEQFF.